These T cell receptor beta chains were read from a single sample in a study of T cells after posttransplantation cyclophosphamide. Assay: immunoSEQ multiplex PCR; the TCRdb copy retains only in-frame clones and omits some. The sample shows some 10,000 clones, none of them appearing just once. Sequenced material: PBMCs, taken after allogeneic stem cell transplant with posttransplant cyclophosphamide. Receptor source: a female patient in her forties or fifties who received an allogeneic stem cell transplant from a related donor, was CMV-positive, and had no GVHD. Some T cells may originate from the graft donor. Each CDR3 is given with its conserved first and last residue. The order of the fields is CDR3 DNA, CDR3 protein, V gene, D gene, J gene, clone size. A D gene is named only where the DNA matches it firmly. Not every row has a clone size; where given, it reads once, few, many or a size class.

TGCGCCAGCAGCTTGGCCCAAGGACAGGGGGTGGAGACCCAGTACTTC	CASSLAQGQGVETQYF	TRBV5-1	TRBD1	TRBJ2-5	-
TGTGCCAGCAGACCCGCCACCGGGACAGAATACGAGCAGTACTTC	CASRPATGTEYEQYF	TRBV7-6	TRBD1	TRBJ2-7	few
TGTGCCAGCAGCTCGAGGGGCGGTCAAGAGACCCAGTACTTC	CASSSRGGQETQYF	TRBV12-3/TRBV12-4	-	TRBJ2-5	-
TGTGCCAGCAGCCAGGCATTTGCGCAGTATTTT	CASSQAFAQYF	TRBV14	-	TRBJ2-3	many
TGTGCCAGCAGTTACGGGACTGACGAGCAGTACTTC	CASSYGTDEQYF	TRBV6-6	-	TRBJ2-7	many
TGTGCCAGCAGCTTTTCGGCTCCACTAGTCGGGGGGGCAACAGATACGCAGTATTTT	CASSFSAPLVGGATDTQYF	TRBV11-3	TRBD2	TRBJ2-3	-
TGTGCCAGTAGTAACAAACAGGGAAATGAGCAGTTCTTC	CASSNKQGNEQFF	TRBV19	-	TRBJ2-1	many
TGTGCCAGCAGCTGGACAGGGGACAATGGCTACACCTTC	CASSWTGDNGYTF	TRBV5-5	TRBD1	TRBJ1-2	many
TGTGCCAGCAGCCTGGGACTCAGCACAGATACGCAGTATTTT	CASSLGLSTDTQYF	TRBV4-2	-	TRBJ2-3	many
TGTGCCAGCAGCACCCGACAGGGACCTAATGAAAAACTGTTTTTT	CASSTRQGPNEKLFF	TRBV7-9	TRBD1	TRBJ1-4	many
TGTGCCAGCACCCCGACAGGGCTGAGGAACGAGCAGTACTTC	CASTPTGLRNEQYF	TRBV9	TRBD1	TRBJ2-7	many
TGCAGCGTTGCGGGGGATCGAGCTTTCTTT	CSVAGDRAFF	TRBV29-1	-	TRBJ1-1	-
TGCGCCAGCGGCCTAGGGTACAGGGACACAGATACGCAGTATTTT	CASGLGYRDTDTQYF	TRBV5-1	-	TRBJ2-3	many
TGTGCCAGCAGCCGACTAGGACAGGGATTAGGGGGCTACACCTTC	CASSRLGQGLGGYTF	TRBV6-5	TRBD1	TRBJ1-2	many
TGTGCCAGCAGTACGACTAGCGGGTTCCACAATGAGCAGTTCTTC	CASSTTSGFHNEQFF	TRBV27	TRBD2	TRBJ2-1	many
TGTGCCAGCAGCCCAGGAGGGTACGAGCAGTACTTC	CASSPGGYEQYF	TRBV7-9	-	TRBJ2-7	medium-sized
TGCGCCAGCAGCTTGGAATATAGGGACAGGGCCTATAGTACTGAAGCTTTCTTT	CASSLEYRDRAYSTEAFF	TRBV5-1	TRBD1	TRBJ1-1	few